A selection of T cell receptor beta chains follows, all from one sample in a study of T-cell reconstitution after alpha-beta-depleted transplantation in children. MiXCR, run by TCRdb on the PCR reads, gives a single entry per CDR3 protein. The repertoire includes roughly 500,000 distinct CDR3 sequences, around 12% of them detected once, and about 6% sits in the top ten. Sequenced material: PBMCs from the stem cell graft donor, taken from the stem cell graft. Receptor source: a human donor who donated a stem cell graft to a child with combined immunodeficiency. Each CDR3 is given with its conserved first and last residue. D genes are given only for firm matches. Where a row states a size, it is once, few, many or the class of an expanded clone; other rows omit it.

J gene,clone size,D gene,V gene,CDR3 DNA,CDR3 protein
TRBJ1-2,.,.,TRBV10-3,TGTGCCATCAGTGATAACTATGGCTACACCTTC,CAISDNYGYTF
TRBJ2-3,.,.,TRBV12-3/TRBV12-4,TGTGCCAGCAGGGGTGGATTAGGTACGCAGTATTTT,CASRGGLGTQYF
TRBJ2-5,.,.,TRBV18,TGTGCCAGCTCCCCCCGGGCTGGAGGAGAGACCCAGTACTTC,CASSPRAGGETQYF
TRBJ2-2,.,TRBD2,TRBV20-1,TGCAGTGCTAGAGATGCGACTAGCGGGATTGGTAACGGGGAGCTGTTTTTT,CSARDATSGIGNGELFF
TRBJ2-7,.,TRBD2,TRBV6-1,TGTGCCAGCAGTGAAGCGATCCAGCGGGGCTCCTACGAGCAGTACTTC,CASSEAIQRGSYEQYF
TRBJ1-5,.,TRBD1,TRBV3-1,TGTGCCAGCAGCCAAGACCGACAGGGGGCAAATCAGCCCCAGCATTTT,CASSQDRQGANQPQHF
TRBJ2-7,few,.,TRBV12-3/TRBV12-4,TGTGCCAGCAGTTCAAACGTCCGACAGAAGCAGTACTTC,CASSSNVRQKQYF
TRBJ2-5,few,.,TRBV12-5,TGTGCTAGTGGTTTCACCACTACCAAGACTAAAGAGACCCAGTACTTC,CASGFTTTKTKETQYF
TRBJ2-2,many,TRBD2,TRBV30,TGTGCTCGAAGGGGAGGGTATAGTAACGGGGAGCTGTTTTTT,CARRGGYSNGELFF
TRBJ2-5,few,.,TRBV7-9,TGTGCCAGCAGCTTTCCCAAAGGGGCGCAAAAGGAGACCCAGTACTTC,CASSFPKGAQKETQYF
TRBJ2-5,.,TRBD2,TRBV7-3,TGTGCCAGCAGCTTTGGCGGGAGAATGGGAGAGACCCAGTACTTC,CASSFGGRMGETQYF
TRBJ2-3,many,.,TRBV5-1,TGCGCCAGCAGCTTGGATCGGCCCCCAGATACGCAGTATTTT,CASSLDRPPDTQYF
TRBJ2-7,few,.,TRBV10-3,TGTGCCATCAGTGAGCCCAGGACTGGCGAGCAGTACTTC,CAISEPRTGEQYF
TRBJ2-7,.,.,TRBV12-3/TRBV12-4,TGTGCCAGCAGTTTCGGGCATAAGAACTACGAGCAGTACTTC,CASSFGHKNYEQYF
TRBJ1-1,many,.,TRBV15,TGTGCCACCAGCGGACCACAGGTGACAGTAGAAGCTTTCTTT,CATSGPQVTVEAFF
TRBJ2-3,.,TRBD2,TRBV9,TGTGCCAGCAGCGTAGGAGAAGCGGGACCCCGCACAGATACGCAGTATTTT,CASSVGEAGPRTDTQYF
TRBJ2-3,.,TRBD1,TRBV7-2,TGTGCCAGCAGCCTCGACAGGGCGGTCACAGATACGCAGTATTTT,CASSLDRAVTDTQYF
TRBJ1-1,.,.,TRBV21-1,TGTGCCAGCAGGGCAACTCGGGACAGCTTGAACACTGAAGCTTTCTTT,CASRATRDSLNTEAFF
TRBJ2-1,many,TRBD1,TRBV10-2,TGCGCCAGCAGAAACAGGGGCCTTAGCTCCTACAATGAGCAGTTCTTC,CASRNRGLSSYNEQFF
TRBJ1-5,few,.,TRBV24-1,TGTGCCACCAGTGACAGGTCAAATCAGCCCCAGCATTTT,CATSDRSNQPQHF
TRBJ2-7,few,.,TRBV15,TGTGCCACCAGCAGAGATTTTGGGGCACGGGAGCAGTACTTC,CATSRDFGAREQYF
TRBJ2-7,many,TRBD1,TRBV24-1,TGTGCCACCAGCCGGGGACAGGGGATATACGAGCAGTACTTC,CATSRGQGIYEQYF
TRBJ1-2,.,TRBD1,TRBV30,TGTGCCTGGAGTGTAGGGGGCGACTATGGCTACACCTTC,CAWSVGGDYGYTF
TRBJ2-1,few,TRBD2,TRBV10-3,TGTGCCATCAGTGGATCTAGCGGGAGCCCCTACAATGAGCAGTTCTTC,CAISGSSGSPYNEQFF
TRBJ2-1,many,.,TRBV7-9,TGTGCCAGCATTCTAGAGGGGGATGAGCAGTTCTTC,CASILEGDEQFF
TRBJ2-3,.,.,TRBV5-1,TGCGCCAGCAGCTCTTTCGGGACGGCTAGCACAGATACGCAGTATTTT,CASSSFGTASTDTQYF
TRBJ1-1,few,.,TRBV21-1,TGTGCCAGCAGCAAATACGGGGGATGGGCTGAAGCTTTCTTT,CASSKYGGWAEAFF
TRBJ2-7,many,TRBD1,TRBV6-5,TGTGCCAGCAGTTACGATGGGACAGAGTACGAGCAGTACTTC,CASSYDGTEYEQYF
TRBJ2-7,few,TRBD1,TRBV7-6,TGTGCCAGCAGCACCGGGACAGTCTGGAACGAGCAGTACTTC,CASSTGTVWNEQYF
TRBJ2-3,.,TRBD2,TRBV4-3,TGCGCCAGCAGCCAAGATCTATCGGGAGGGGTGGGAAATACGCAGTATTTT,CASSQDLSGGVGNTQYF
TRBJ2-1,few,TRBD2,TRBV7-4,TGTGCCAGCAGTCGGACTAGGGTTAATGAGCAGTTCTTC,CASSRTRVNEQFF
TRBJ1-5,.,TRBD1,TRBV7-8,TGTGCCAGCAGCGTACAGGGGTATGAAGACAATCAGCCCCAGCATTTT,CASSVQGYEDNQPQHF
TRBJ1-2,many,.,TRBV12-3/TRBV12-4,TGTGCCAGCAGTCCAACTAACTATGGCTACACCTTC,CASSPTNYGYTF
TRBJ2-7,.,TRBD2,TRBV6-2/TRBV6-3,TGTGCCAGCAGTTACTCGACTAGCGGGAGTCCCTACGAGCAGTACTTC,CASSYSTSGSPYEQYF
TRBJ1-1,few,.,TRBV3-1,TGTGCCAGCAGCCGAAGCTGGGACACTGAAGCTTTCTTT,CASSRSWDTEAFF
TRBJ1-1,.,.,TRBV20-1,TGCAGTGCTAGAGCGGACAGCGAAGCTTTCTTT,CSARADSEAFF
TRBJ1-3,.,.,TRBV20-1,TGCAGTGCCAGTAGTACACAGGTCTCTGGAAACACCATATATTTT,CSASSTQVSGNTIYF
TRBJ2-5,many,TRBD2,TRBV6-9,TGTGCCAGCAGTTATTTCGATTTCTTAGCCTTTGTCCCCAAACTAGCGGGGGGCAGGGAGACCCAGTACTTC,CASSYFDFLAFVPKLAGGRETQYF
TRBJ2-7,.,.,TRBV21-1,TGTGCCAGCAGCAATCAAGCGTACGAGCAGTACTTC,CASSNQAYEQYF
TRBJ2-3,.,.,TRBV12-3/TRBV12-4,TGTGCCAGCAGTTTATGGGTAGCGTTCGCTAGCACAGATACGCAGTATTTT,CASSLWVAFASTDTQYF
TRBJ2-1,many,.,TRBV4-3,TGCGCCAGCAGCCAAGATTGGAGGGAGGATGAGCAGTTCTTC,CASSQDWREDEQFF
TRBJ2-7,many,TRBD1,TRBV7-2,TGTGCCAGCAGCTTCGGGACAGGAGCCTACGAGCAGTACTTC,CASSFGTGAYEQYF
TRBJ2-2,few,TRBD2,TRBV20-1,TGCAGTGCAGCTACGGGACTAGCGGCCAACACCGGGGAGCTGTTTTTT,CSAATGLAANTGELFF
TRBJ2-2,.,.,TRBV5-6,TGTGCCAGCAGCTTGGGGGACTTCACCGGGGAGCTGTTTTTT,CASSLGDFTGELFF
TRBJ1-5,few,.,TRBV7-6,TGTGCCAGCAGCTTAGAATTGGGGGAACAGCCCCAGCATTTT,CASSLELGEQPQHF
TRBJ2-3,few,.,TRBV28,TGTGCCAGCAGTCTCTCCTTCACAGATACGCAGTATTTT,CASSLSFTDTQYF
TRBJ2-1,few,TRBD2,TRBV15,TGTGCCACCAGCAGAGAAGGAGCGGGAGGAGATGAGCAGTTCTTC,CATSREGAGGDEQFF
TRBJ2-1,few,TRBD2,TRBV7-2,TGTGCCAGCAGCTATGGGACTAGGCCATACAATGAGCAGTTCTTC,CASSYGTRPYNEQFF
TRBJ2-7,few,TRBD1,TRBV20-1,TGCAGTGCTACTCCCAGGGGGCTCTACGAGCAGTACTTC,CSATPRGLYEQYF
TRBJ2-1,.,.,TRBV5-1,TGCGCCAGCAGCGGCGGCAGGGGGGCTTGGGATGAGCAGTTCTTC,CASSGGRGAWDEQFF
TRBJ2-1,few,TRBD2,TRBV20-1,TGCAGTGCTTCAGATTTAGCAGGACTAGACTACAATGAGCAGTTCTTC,CSASDLAGLDYNEQFF
TRBJ2-1,.,TRBD2,TRBV7-3,TGTGCCAGCAGGATGACTAGCGGGGGCCCGAGCTCCTACAATGAGCAGTTCTTC,CASRMTSGGPSSYNEQFF
TRBJ2-1,many,.,TRBV6-2/TRBV6-3,TGTGCCAGCAGTTACTCGAACGTTCGACTGAGCTCCTACAATGAGCAGTTCTTC,CASSYSNVRLSSYNEQFF
TRBJ2-7,.,.,TRBV11-2,TGTGCCAACAGACCCACTGGCGGGCGAACCTACGAGCAGTACTTC,CANRPTGGRTYEQYF
TRBJ2-7,many,.,TRBV12-3/TRBV12-4,TGTGCCAGCAGTTTAATAGGGCCAGGGGTTTACTACGAGCAGTACTTC,CASSLIGPGVYYEQYF
TRBJ2-7,.,.,TRBV5-1,TGCGCCAGCAGCTCCTCCCCACAGAGTAACGAGCAGTACTTC,CASSSSPQSNEQYF
TRBJ1-2,few,.,TRBV3-1,TGTGCCAGCTCCCCGGGGGATAACTATGGCTACACCTTC,CASSPGDNYGYTF
TRBJ2-2,many,.,TRBV12-3/TRBV12-4,TGTGCCAGCAGTTTAGGGACAGCCTACACCGGGGAGCTGTTTTTT,CASSLGTAYTGELFF
TRBJ2-5,few,.,TRBV3-1,TGTGCCAGCAGCTCTACCTGGGAGACCCAGTACTTC,CASSSTWETQYF